The T cell receptor beta chain described here comes from a study of cytomegalovirus exposure and HLA in healthy donors. Points from the study as a whole: When presence/absence was analysed, sequencing depth was taken to be roughly uniform across donors. Later genetic work tied a missense DCLRE1C variant to beta-chain V and J trimming.

For this clone: Its antigen is still unknown. This CDR3 is also generated by other DNA sequences in the sample.

It was with 60 Vbeta and 13 Jbeta primers that the PCR ran. Generated by immunoSEQ multiplex PCR, the TCRdb table keeps only in-frame clones and is missing some. The table records almost 200,000 clones, roughly 78% of them present only once. In germline, CDR1 is SGHTA, CDR2 FQGNSA. With 5 bases removed from V and 1 base from J, the gap between germline ends came to 12 bases. There are 15 residues in the CDR3. This clonotype was sampled from a woman under 40 in good health and CMV-seropositive. The chain couples TRBV7-2 to TRBJ1-5; D is undetermined. Sequences were obtained from PBMCs. CDR3 residues: CASSPGGRSNQPQHF. CDR3 DNA sequence: TGTGCCAGCAGCCCGGGAGGCAGGAGCAATCAGCCCCAGCATTTT.